This T cell receptor beta chain was observed in a study of T cell clonotyping in hematopoietic cell transplantation. Recipient blood drawn about 28 days pretransplant and days 30, 100, 180 after. Notes on this clone: What it recognizes is unknown.

Study results and limitations: Recipient TCR diversity dropped after transplant; expanded clonotypes rose from day 30 to 180.

Profiling relied on immunoSEQ multiplex PCR, and the TCRdb table lists in-frame clones only, not all of them. The data contain about 9,000 clones, around 79% of them seen just once; the ten biggest clones take up 35% to 50%. The CDR3 runs to 15 residues. Germline values: CDR1 MDHEN, CDR2 SYDVKM. J was trimmed by 4 bases and V by 2 bases; bases with no gene match: 5. This chain links TRBV28 with TRBJ1-2; TRBD1 aligns across 9 bases. The sequencing used peripheral blood mononuclear cells, collected 180 days after allogeneic stem cell transplant. The clonotype comes from a female patient between 50 and 59 years old who had an allogeneic stem cell transplant from a related donor, so the T cells may come from the graft donor. Some clones in this sample may be carry-over from other donors' samples. DNA of the CDR3: TGTGCCAGCAGTTTAGACAGGGGGGGAGGCTATGGCTACACCTTC. Residues: CASSLDRGGGYGYTF.